This T cell receptor (beta chain) was documented in a study of response to subunit inactivated influenza vaccine. Whole-study findings and limits: Each seasonal flu vaccination may recruit only limited new T cells, authors suggested.

Comment on this clonotype: Its antigen remains unidentified.

TCRdb reprocessed the RT-PCR reads with MiXCR, giving one entry per CDR3 protein. The sample consists of around 850,000 distinct CDR3 sequences, approximately 17% of them appearing once. The sequence derives from a man aged 50 to 59 who received an inactivated influenza vaccine. Sample: PBMCs from blood, taken 5 days after vaccination.

In DNA form, the CDR3 reads TGCAGCGAAAGGACACAGGGGTCCTACGAGCAGTACTTC. Translation: CSERTQGSYEQYF. This chain uses TRBV29-1 with TRBJ2-7; TRBD1 aligns across 7 bases. V lost 7 bases, J lost 1 base, and 7 bases stayed unmatched. The germline gives CDR1 SQVTM, CDR2 ANQGSEA. This CDR3 has 13 residues.